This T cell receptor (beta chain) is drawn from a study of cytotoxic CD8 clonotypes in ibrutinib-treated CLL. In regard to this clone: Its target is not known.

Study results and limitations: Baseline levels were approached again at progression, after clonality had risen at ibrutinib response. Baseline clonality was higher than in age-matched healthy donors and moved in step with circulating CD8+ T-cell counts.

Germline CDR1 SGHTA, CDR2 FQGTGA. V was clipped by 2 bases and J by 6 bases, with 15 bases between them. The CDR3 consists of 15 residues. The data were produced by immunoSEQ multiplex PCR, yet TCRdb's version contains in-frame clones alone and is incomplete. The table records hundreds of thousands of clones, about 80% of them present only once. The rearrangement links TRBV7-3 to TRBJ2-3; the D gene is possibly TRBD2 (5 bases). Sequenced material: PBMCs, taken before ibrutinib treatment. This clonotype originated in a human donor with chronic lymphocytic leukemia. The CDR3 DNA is TGTGCCAGCAGCTTAGGGGTCGGGGTAGAGGATACGCAGTATTTT. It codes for CASSLGVGVEDTQYF.